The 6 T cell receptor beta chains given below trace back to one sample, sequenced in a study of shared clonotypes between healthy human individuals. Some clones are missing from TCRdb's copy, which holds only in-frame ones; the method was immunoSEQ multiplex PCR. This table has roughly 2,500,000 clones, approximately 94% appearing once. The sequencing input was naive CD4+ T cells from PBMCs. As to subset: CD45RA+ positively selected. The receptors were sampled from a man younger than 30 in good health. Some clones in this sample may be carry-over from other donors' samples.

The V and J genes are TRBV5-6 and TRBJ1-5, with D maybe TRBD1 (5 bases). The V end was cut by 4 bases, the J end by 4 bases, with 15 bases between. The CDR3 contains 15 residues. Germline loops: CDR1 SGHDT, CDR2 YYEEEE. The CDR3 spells CASSRTGGLNQPQHF. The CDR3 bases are TGTGCCAGCAGCCGCACGGGGGGGTTAAATCAGCCCCAGCATTTT.

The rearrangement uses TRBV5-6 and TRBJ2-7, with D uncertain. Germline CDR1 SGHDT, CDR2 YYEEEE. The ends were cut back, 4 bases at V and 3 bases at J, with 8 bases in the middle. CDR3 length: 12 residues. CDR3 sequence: CASSALGYEQYF. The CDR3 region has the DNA TGTGCCAGCAGCGCATTGGGCTACGAGCAGTACTTC.

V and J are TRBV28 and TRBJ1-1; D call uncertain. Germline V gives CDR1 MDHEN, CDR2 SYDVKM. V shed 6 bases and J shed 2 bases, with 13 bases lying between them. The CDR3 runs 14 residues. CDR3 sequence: CASRPTRKNTEAFF. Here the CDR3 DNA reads TGTGCCAGCAGGCCGACCAGAAAAAACACTGAAGCTTTCTTT.

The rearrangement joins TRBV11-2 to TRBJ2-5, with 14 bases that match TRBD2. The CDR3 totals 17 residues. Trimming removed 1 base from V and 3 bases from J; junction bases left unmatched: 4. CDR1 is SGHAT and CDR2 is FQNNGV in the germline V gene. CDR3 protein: CASSLGTSGRREETQYF. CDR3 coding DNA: TGTGCCAGCAGCTTAGGGACTAGCGGGAGGAGAGAAGAGACCCAGTACTTC. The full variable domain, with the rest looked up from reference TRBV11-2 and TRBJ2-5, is EAGVAQSPRYKIIEKRQSVAFWCNPISGHATLYWYQQILGQGPKLLIQFQNNGVVDDSQLPKDRFSAERLKGVDSTLKIQPAKLEDSAVYLCASSLGTSGRREETQYFGPGTRLLVL.

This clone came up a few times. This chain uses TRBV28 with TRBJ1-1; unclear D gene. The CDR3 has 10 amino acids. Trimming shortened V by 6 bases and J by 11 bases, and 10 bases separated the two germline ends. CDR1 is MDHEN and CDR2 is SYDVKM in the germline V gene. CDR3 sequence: CASSQTGAFF. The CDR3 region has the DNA TGTGCCAGCAGCCAAACGGGGGCTTTCTTT.

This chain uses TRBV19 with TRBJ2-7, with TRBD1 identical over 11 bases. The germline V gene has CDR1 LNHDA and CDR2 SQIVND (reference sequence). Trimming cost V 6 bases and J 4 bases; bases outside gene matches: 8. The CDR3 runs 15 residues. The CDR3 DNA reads TGTGCCAGTAGGAGGGGACAGGGGGAGGTTTACGAGCAGTACTTC. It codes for CASRRGQGEVYEQYF.